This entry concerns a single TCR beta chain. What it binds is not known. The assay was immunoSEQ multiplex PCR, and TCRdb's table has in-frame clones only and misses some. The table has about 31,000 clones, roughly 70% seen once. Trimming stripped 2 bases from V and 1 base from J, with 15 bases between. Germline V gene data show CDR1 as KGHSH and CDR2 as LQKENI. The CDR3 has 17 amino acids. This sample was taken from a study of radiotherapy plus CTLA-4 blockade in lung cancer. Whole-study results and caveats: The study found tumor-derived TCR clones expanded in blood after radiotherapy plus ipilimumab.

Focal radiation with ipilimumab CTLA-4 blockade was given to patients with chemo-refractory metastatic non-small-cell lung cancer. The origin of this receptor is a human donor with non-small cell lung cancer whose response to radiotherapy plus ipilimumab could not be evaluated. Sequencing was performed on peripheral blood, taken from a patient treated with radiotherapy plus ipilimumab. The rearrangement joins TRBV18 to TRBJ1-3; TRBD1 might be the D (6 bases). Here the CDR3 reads CASSPGQPPFSGNTIYF. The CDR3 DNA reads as TGTGCCAGCTCACCAGGACAGCCTCCTTTTTCTGGAAACACCATATATTTT.